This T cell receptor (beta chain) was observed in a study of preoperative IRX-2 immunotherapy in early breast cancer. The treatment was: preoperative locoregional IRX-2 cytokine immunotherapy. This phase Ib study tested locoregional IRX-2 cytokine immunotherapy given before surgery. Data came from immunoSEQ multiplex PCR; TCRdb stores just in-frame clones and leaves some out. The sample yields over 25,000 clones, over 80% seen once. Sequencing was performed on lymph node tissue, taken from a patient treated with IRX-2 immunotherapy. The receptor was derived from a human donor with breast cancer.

In nucleotides, the CDR3 is TGCGCCAGCAGTAAACAGCGGGAGGTCACCTACGAGCAGTACTTC. Translating it yields CASSKQREVTYEQYF. This rearrangement joins TRBV23-1 to TRBJ2-7; 9 bases are a match to TRBD2. TRBV23-1 falls under the ORF class, with uncertain function. The CDR3 runs 15 residues. V shed 5 bases and J 2 bases; nucleotides not matched to a gene: 7.